Below, one T cell receptor (beta chain) is given with its context. These data belong to a study of blood T cell repertoires in COVID-19. Study as a whole: Spain, Italy and the United States supplied samples that represented acute and convalescent COVID-19. T cells, B-cell-depleted T cells, or PBMCs supplied cDNA or gDNA.

Germline V gene sequence: CDR1 SNHLY, CDR2 FYNNEI. V was pared by 8 bases and J by 3 bases, with 6 bases of the junction left unmatched. This CDR3 region has 14 residues. Per the original methods: By means of reference gene primer amplification, nucleated cell counts were estimated. Clones were sequenced by immunoSEQ multiplex PCR, and TCRdb holds only the in-frame ones, with some missing. That table furnishes V, J and clone size, whereas the DNA furnished D and trimming. The table records about 140,000 clones, about four fifths of them present only once. The receptor was isolated from an older woman with acute or convalescent COVID-19. The chain links TRBV2 to TRBJ2-1; 8 positions match TRBD2. Sample: peripheral blood. The CDR3 DNA is TGTGCCAGCCTGAGGACTAGCTTCTACAATGAGCAGTTCTTC. This gives the protein CASLRTSFYNEQFF.